This entry describes one TCR beta chain. Its antigen is still unknown. This entry comes from a study of cytomegalovirus exposure and HLA in healthy donors. V lost 2 bases, J lost 5 bases, and 10 bases lay in between. Germline CDR1 is SGHKS and CDR2 is YYEKEE (reference sequence). This CDR3 spans 14 amino acids. The PCR had 60 Vbeta and 13 Jbeta primers. Repertoires were generated with immunoSEQ multiplex PCR, while TCRdb's copy carries only in-frame clones and drops some. The data hold 140,000 or so clones, with 80% to 90% observed a single time. Findings and limits, study-wide: The authors later linked a missense DCLRE1C variant to TCR beta V- and J-gene trimming. Donors were assumed by presence/absence analyses to have roughly uniform sequencing depth. Productive rates of about 87% or about 30% were seen for most TCR beta V segments in an earlier analysis. In terms of immune exposure information, only CMV serostatus was available.

The material sequenced was PBMCs. This TCR was sampled from a woman in her forties in good health and CMV-seropositive. The chain recombines TRBV5-5 with TRBJ1-4; D gene unclear. The CDR3 coding sequence is TGTGCCAGCAGCTTCCTAGGTCTCAATGAAAAACTGTTTTTT. Protein sequence: CASSFLGLNEKLFF. Based on the CDR3 plus reference TRBV5-5 and TRBJ1-4, the full variable domain is DAGVTQSPTHLIKTRGQQVTLRCSPISGHKSVSWYQQVLGQGPQFIFQYYEKEERGRGNFPDRFSARQFPNYSSELNVNALLLGDSALYLCASSFLGLNEKLFFGSGTQLSVL.